A single sample is the source of the 9 T cell receptor beta chains below, sequenced in a study of T cell responses to AZD1222 COVID-19 vaccine. The data were produced by immunoSEQ multiplex PCR, yet TCRdb's version contains in-frame clones alone and is incomplete. The sample consists of 85,000 or so clones, 70% to 90% of them appearing once. Sequences were derived from peripheral blood, sampled 28 days after the second AZD1222 dose. The receptors originated from an adult who received the AZD1222 COVID-19 vaccine.

The rearrangement joins TRBV20-1 to TRBJ2-7; D not resolved. The CDR3 is 13 amino acids. Trimming cost V 3 bases and J 0 bases, with 9 bases left between them. Looked up from germline, CDR1 is DFQATT and CDR2 is SNEGSKA (reference sequence). CDR3 DNA: TGCAGTGCTAGTCGCGCGAACTCCTACGAGCAGTACTTC. Amino acids: CSASRANSYEQYF.

This chain connects TRBV5-5 to TRBJ2-3, with 9 bases that match TRBD2. Germline V gene sequence: CDR1 SGHKS, CDR2 YYEKEE (reference sequence). There are 14 residues in the CDR3. The V segment lost 6 bases and the J segment 1 base; nucleotides outside the gene matches: 3. CDR3 sequence reads: CASTRGGRTDTQYF. The CDR3 nucleotides read TGTGCCAGCACGCGGGGGGGGCGCACAGATACGCAGTATTTT.

This chain uses TRBV7-9 with TRBJ1-4, with D possibly being TRBD1 (6 bases). The CDR3 sequence is 14 residues long. The V gene's germline CDR1 is SEHNR and CDR2 FQNEAQ (reference sequence). Trimming stripped 5 bases from V and 4 bases from J, with 11 bases between. CDR3 DNA sequence: TGTGCCAGCAGCCTCGGGGGCGTTAATGAAAAACTGTTTTTT. Protein sequence: CASSLGGVNEKLFF.

The chain recombines TRBV6-5 with TRBJ2-7; D ambiguous. In germline, CDR1 is MNHEY, CDR2 SVGAGI. The CDR3 is 12 residues long. Trimming removed 5 bases from V and 4 bases from J, with 9 bases in between. CDR3 loop: CASSPRPYEQYF. CDR3 bases: TGTGCCAGCAGTCCGAGGCCATACGAGCAGTACTTC.

The V call is TRBV6-5, the J call TRBJ2-1, with 13 bases aligning to TRBD2. The CDR3 runs 15 residues. Looked up from germline, CDR1 is MNHEY and CDR2 is SVGAGI. Unmatched junction bases numbered 9, after V lost 10 bases and J lost 6 bases. The CDR3, as DNA: TGTGCCATCCTCACTAGCGGGAGGGTGCGCAATGAGCAGTTCTTC. Translated, it gives CAILTSGRVRNEQFF.

This clone was seen a handful of times. The chain links TRBV15 to TRBJ2-1; tentative D call: TRBD2 (5 bases). Germline V gene sequence: CDR1 LNHNV, CDR2 YYDKDF (reference sequence). The CDR3 is 14 residues long. Trimming removed 5 bases at V and 3 bases at J, with 11 bases between. The CDR3 sequence is CATSLQTIYNEQFF. As DNA, the CDR3 is TGTGCCACCAGCTTGCAGACTATCTACAATGAGCAGTTCTTC. The variable domain in full, completed from reference TRBV15 and TRBJ2-1, reads DAMVIQNPRYQVTQFGKPVTLSCSQTLNHNVMYWYQQKSSQAPKLLFHYYDKDFNNEADTPDNFQSRRPNTSFCFLDIRSPGLGDTAMYLCATSLQTIYNEQFFGPGTRLTVL.

The count of this clone is one. The rearrangement links TRBV24-1 to TRBJ2-2, with D hard to call. The germline gives CDR1 KGHDR, CDR2 SFDVKD. V lost 6 bases and J lost 6, with 13 bases in between. The CDR3 has 14 residues. This CDR3 reads CATSTAALPGELFF. The CDR3 DNA reads as TGTGCCACCAGTACCGCGGCGCTTCCCGGGGAGCTGTTTTTT.

The CDR3 DNA reads as TGTGCCAGCTCTGGGACAGACACCGGGGAGCTGTTTTTT. This codes for CASSGTDTGELFF. The chain carries TRBV12-3 or TRBV12-4 and TRBJ2-2, with 7 bases fitting TRBD1. Unmatched junction bases numbered 3, after V lost 8 bases and J lost 3 bases. The CDR3 extends over 13 amino acids.

The rearrangement links TRBV2 to TRBJ1-3, with D maybe TRBD1 (6 bases). CDR1 is SNHLY and CDR2 is FYNNEI in the germline V gene. CDR3 length: 15 amino acids. The ends were cut back, 7 bases at V and 7 bases at J, with 20 bases in the middle. CDR3 in amino acids: CASTPITGLQNTIYF. The CDR3 coding sequence is TGTGCCAGCACGCCCATTACAGGGTTGCAGAACACCATATATTTT.